This T cell receptor (beta chain) was identified in a study of Ad26.COV2.S vaccination and SARS-CoV-2 variants. Study-level background: Ad26.COV2.S was injected intramuscularly once or twice, 56 days apart.

This sample's treatment: some 19 received Ad26.COV2.S at low or high dose, single or two shots; about 5 received placebo; per-sample allocation not given. Collection of the samples took place on day 63 after the first injection of vaccine or placebo. The individual, an adult aged 18-55 years, was a donor in Boston. General observations from the study: In vaccinated individuals, spike-specific CD8+ and CD4+ T cell responses reportedly displayed substantial breadth.

From germline, CDR1 is SEHNR and CDR2 FQNEAQ (reference sequence). The CDR3 covers 15 residues. V was clipped by 5 bases and J by 8 bases; unmatched bases: 8. On this clone itself: What it recognizes is unknown.

This table comes from immunoSEQ multiplex PCR, and its TCRdb copy is limited to in-frame clones, with some not included. Altogether some 520,000 clones are present, around 88% being singletons, with the ten largest covering roughly 13%. The rearrangement joins TRBV7-9 to TRBJ1-4, with 10 bases fitting TRBD1. The source material was peripheral blood, sampled in a trial of Ad26.COV2.S vaccine versus placebo. The receptor was isolated from a person between 18 and 65 years old who received the Ad26.COV2.S COVID-19 vaccine or a placebo. The CDR3 is CASSPMTGGSEKLFF. For the CDR3, the DNA is TGTGCCAGCAGCCCCATGACAGGGGGCTCAGAAAAACTGTTTTTT.